A single sample gave rise to the 26 T cell receptor beta chains below, sequenced in a study of CD4+ T cells in melanoma. Using immunoSEQ multiplex PCR, the repertoire was profiled, and TCRdb retains in-frame clones only, with some absent. The sample lists tens of thousands of clones, over 60% seen once, with under 5.5% in the top ten. The sequencing input was tumor tissue. These receptors originate from a human donor with melanoma.

This clone was counted only a few times. This chain links TRBV29-1 with TRBJ2-1; 8 positions match TRBD1. The V segment lost 6 bases and the J segment 0 bases; nucleotides outside the gene matches: 4. From germline, CDR1 is SQVTM and CDR2 ANQGSEA. This CDR3 contains 14 residues. The CDR3: CSVRTGSSYNEQFF. CDR3 DNA sequence: TGCAGCGTGCGGACAGGGAGCTCCTACAATGAGCAGTTCTTC.

The chain couples TRBV4-1 to TRBJ1-5; D unclear. From germline, CDR1 is MGHRA and CDR2 YSYEKL. The CDR3 is made up of 16 amino acids. The germline V and J ends were trimmed by 0 bases and 1 base, with 10 bases remaining between them. The DNA for the CDR3 is TGCGCCAGCAGCCAAGAAGTAGTACAGAGCAATCAGCCCCAGCATTTT. It encodes CASSQEVVQSNQPQHF.

The chain recombines TRBV19 with TRBJ1-5; D remains ambiguous. Trimming pared 1 base from V and 2 bases from J, leaving 15 bases between. This CDR3 contains 17 residues. Germline CDR1 is LNHDA and CDR2 is SQIVND (reference sequence). CDR3 amino acids: CASSIASWEGGNQPQHF. As DNA, the CDR3 is TGTGCCAGTAGTATAGCGAGTTGGGAGGGTGGCAATCAGCCCCAGCATTTT.

V and J are TRBV5-1 and TRBJ1-2; possible D gene TRBD1, 6 bases. V was trimmed by 0 bases and J by 5 bases, leaving 11 bases between them. The CDR3 contains 14 residues. From germline, CDR1 is SGHRS and CDR2 YFSETQ. CDR3 sequence: CASSLAGVEYGYTF. CDR3 nucleotide sequence: TGCGCCAGCAGCTTGGCAGGGGTTGAGTATGGCTACACCTTC.

This clone was recorded once. This chain joins TRBV7-8 and TRBJ2-7, with D tentatively TRBD1 (5 bases). The CDR3 spans 12 residues. The germline V gene encodes CDR1 SGHVS and CDR2 FQNEAQ. V was shortened by 6 bases and J by 3 bases, with 9 bases between the two germline ends. CDR3 sequence reads: CASSPTGYEQYF. DNA for the CDR3: TGTGCCAGCAGTCCCACAGGCTACGAGCAGTACTTC.

This rearrangement joins TRBV4-1 to TRBJ1-6, with TRBD1 matching over 8 bases. Germline trimming cut 4 bases from V and 4 bases from J; bases unmatched to any gene: 3. Germline V gene sequence: CDR1 MGHRA, CDR2 YSYEKL. This CDR3 has 15 amino acids. CDR3 coding DNA: TGCGCCAGCAGCCCGGGACAGGAATATAATTCACCCCTCCACTTT. It codes for CASSPGQEYNSPLHF.

This chain uses TRBV6-1 with TRBJ1-6; the D is unclear. The CDR3 has 20 amino acids. The germline CDR1 and CDR2 sequences are MNHNS and SASEGT. Trimming cost V 1 base and J 0 bases, with 19 bases left between them. The CDR3 DNA reads as TGTGCCAGCAGTGAAGGAGGCAGCTCTGGGGTTAGCTCCTATAATTCACCCCTCCACTTT. Protein product: CASSEGGSSGVSSYNSPLHF.

The chain uses TRBV9 and TRBJ2-7, with 9 bases matching TRBD2. The CDR3 sequence is 14 residues long. V trimming: 4 bases; J trimming: 4 bases; junction bases outside the gene matches: 6. Germline CDR1 and CDR2: SGDLS and YYNGEE. CDR3: CASSPASGGYEQYF. The DNA of the CDR3 is TGTGCCAGCAGCCCCGCCAGCGGGGGGTACGAGCAGTACTTC.

This clone was seen a few times. The rearrangement links TRBV19 to TRBJ1-5; a weak D match, TRBD1 (6 bases). This CDR3 has 17 residues. V lost 5 bases to trimming and J lost 6 bases, with 23 bases between them. CDR1 is LNHDA, CDR2 SQIVND, per germline (reference sequence). The CDR3 spells CASSQLRQAEGSQPQHF. DNA for the CDR3: TGTGCCAGTAGTCAACTAAGACAGGCCGAGGGTAGTCAGCCCCAGCATTTT.

This clone has just one count. The CDR3 sequence: CASSYLDPNEQFF. The CDR3 region has the DNA TGTGCCAGCAGCTACTTAGATCCCAATGAGCAGTTCTTC. The chain employs TRBV5-4 and TRBJ2-1, with D uncertain. The CDR3 consists of 13 residues. V lost 3 bases to trimming and J lost 6 bases, with 10 bases between them. CDR1 SGHNT and CDR2 YYREEE come from the germline V gene (reference sequence).

The sample holds one count of this clone. The V and J genes are TRBV9 and TRBJ1-4; possibly TRBD1 for D (5 bases). V was shortened by 4 bases and J by 5 bases, with 18 bases between the two germline ends. CDR1 and CDR2 from the germline V gene are SGDLS and YYNGEE. This CDR3 region has 16 residues. CDR3 sequence reads: CASSLTPGLSNEKLFF. In nucleotides, the CDR3 is TGTGCCAGCAGCCTAACACCGGGACTGAGCAATGAAAAACTGTTTTTT.

The rearrangement uses TRBV6-4 and TRBJ1-6; D ambiguous. The V and J ends lost 6 bases and 6 bases respectively, with 12 bases between them. There are 14 residues in the CDR3. From germline, CDR1 is MRHNA and CDR2 SNTAGT. The CDR3 region is CASRPGRGNSPLHF. The DNA of the CDR3 is TGTGCCAGCAGACCCGGACGGGGTAATTCACCCCTCCACTTT.

The table lists this clone with a few counts. The V call is TRBV7-9, the J call TRBJ1-6; D unclear. Germline CDR1 is SEHNR and CDR2 is FQNEAQ (reference sequence). The CDR3 loop spans 17 amino acids. Trimming pared 3 bases from V and 4 bases from J, leaving 16 bases between. CDR3 in DNA: TGTGCCAGCAGCTTGGTGGGCGCGATGGGGTATAATTCACCCCTCCACTTT. Amino acids: CASSLVGAMGYNSPLHF.

This clone has a handful of counts. The J gene is TRBJ2-2, the V gene TRBV5-1; no reliable D call. Trimming stripped 0 bases from V and 2 bases from J, with 5 bases between. CDR3 length equals 14 residues. CDR1 is SGHRS and CDR2 is YFSETQ in the germline V gene. The CDR3 sequence is CASSLGLNTGELFF. The CDR3 coding sequence is TGCGCCAGCAGCTTGGGACTTAACACCGGGGAGCTGTTTTTT.

In its sample, this clone was seen a few times. This chain joins TRBV28 and TRBJ2-2; no reliable D call. The CDR3 totals 14 residues. The ends were cut back, 1 base at V and 2 bases at J, with 5 bases in the middle. The germline V gene encodes CDR1 MDHEN and CDR2 SYDVKM. The DNA of the CDR3 is TGTGCCAGCAGTTTATACAGCAACACCGGGGAGCTGTTTTTT. Its translation: CASSLYSNTGELFF. Using reference TRBV28 and TRBJ2-2 for the parts outside the CDR3, the full variable domain is DVKVTQSSRYLVKRTGEKVFLECVQDMDHENMFWYRQDPGLGLRLIYFSYDVKMKEKGDIPEGYSVSREKKERFSLILESASTNQTSMYLCASSLYSNTGELFFGEGSRLTVL.

This chain joins TRBV19 and TRBJ2-7, with D hard to call. CDR1 is LNHDA, CDR2 SQIVND, per germline (reference sequence). The germline V and J ends were trimmed by 3 bases and 2 bases, with 8 bases remaining between them. The CDR3 is made up of 13 amino acids. CDR3 region: CASSIQGPYEQYF. In nucleotides, the CDR3 is TGTGCCAGTAGTATTCAAGGGCCCTACGAGCAGTACTTC.

The chain uses TRBV11-3 and TRBJ2-1, with 7 bases matching TRBD1. V was clipped by 1 base and J by 4 bases; unmatched bases: 4. The CDR3 sequence is 15 residues long. Per germline, CDR1 SGHNT and CDR2 YENEEA. The CDR3 DNA is TGTGCCAGCAGCTTAGGTGGGACAGAGTACAATGAGCAGTTCTTC. Amino acid sequence: CASSLGGTEYNEQFF.

This sequence joins TRBV20-1 and TRBJ2-7, with unresolved D. The germline gives CDR1 DFQATT, CDR2 SNEGSKA (reference sequence). CDR3 length: 11 amino acids. Trimming stripped 6 bases from V and 3 bases from J, with 9 bases between. The CDR3 loop reads CSAPINYEQYF. For the CDR3, the DNA is TGCAGTGCCCCGATCAACTACGAGCAGTACTTC.

J is TRBJ1-5 and V is TRBV7-9, with D possibly matching TRBD1 (5 bases). There are 14 residues in the CDR3. V lost 1 base and J 4 bases, leaving 8 bases between the germline ends. CDR1 and CDR2 from the germline V gene are SEHNR and FQNEAQ (reference sequence). As DNA, the CDR3 is TGTGCCAGCAGCTTAGTGGGGGAGAATCAGCCCCAGCATTTT. Protein sequence: CASSLVGENQPQHF.

This rearrangement joins TRBV5-4 to TRBJ2-5; 10 bases are a match to TRBD2. This CDR3 contains 16 residues. CDR1 SGHNT and CDR2 YYREEE come from the germline V gene (reference sequence). The trim removed 0 bases at V and 5 bases at J, leaving 7 bases unmatched. The CDR3 loop reads CASSLAASGGRETQYF. The CDR3 DNA reads TGTGCCAGCAGCTTGGCGGCTAGCGGGGGTCGGGAGACCCAGTACTTC. Full variable domain (outside the CDR3, taken from reference TRBV5-4 and TRBJ2-5): ETGVTQSPTHLIKTRGQQVTLRCSSQSGHNTVSWYQQALGQGPQFIFQYYREEENGRGNFPPRFSGLQFPNYSSELNVNALELDDSALYLCASSLAASGGRETQYFGPGTRLLVL.

The genes are TRBV7-9 and TRBJ1-6; D not resolved. Germline CDR1 reads SEHNR; CDR2 reads FQNEAQ (reference sequence). Between the trimmed V and J ends, which lost 3 bases and 0 bases, there was a span of 12 bases. The CDR3 runs 17 residues. In nucleotides, the CDR3 is TGTGCCAGCAGCTTGGAGGTCCGGAGCTCCTATAATTCACCCCTCCACTTT. Its translation is CASSLEVRSSYNSPLHF. Drawing the rest from reference TRBV7-9 and TRBJ1-6, the complete variable domain is DTGVSQNPRHKITKRGQNVTFRCDPISEHNRLYWYRQTLGQGPEFLTYFQNEAQLEKSRLLSDRFSAERPKGSFSTLEIQRTEQGDSAMYLCASSLEVRSSYNSPLHFGNGTRLTVT.

As for this clone: The sample has other DNA sequences that encode this CDR3 too. The rearrangement joins TRBV7-2 to TRBJ2-7, with 11 nucleotides matching TRBD2. The CDR3 loop spans 15 amino acids. J lost 0 bases, V lost 5 bases, and 3 bases had no gene match. The germline V gene has CDR1 SGHTA and CDR2 FQGNSA. The CDR3 sequence is CASSPTSGGSYEQYF. CDR3 sequence (DNA): TGTGCCAGCAGCCCCACTAGCGGGGGCTCCTACGAGCAGTACTTC.

This clone showed up just a few times. The rearrangement uses TRBV2 and TRBJ1-4; 7 bases line up with TRBD1. V was pared by 3 bases and J by 5 bases, with 0 bases of the junction left unmatched. Looked up from germline, CDR1 is SNHLY and CDR2 is FYNNEI. CDR3 length: 13 residues. The CDR3 nucleotides are TGTGCCAGCAGTGACAGGGGGAATGAAAAACTGTTTTTT. It codes for CASSDRGNEKLFF. The complete variable domain, with remaining parts taken from reference TRBV2 and TRBJ1-4, reads EPEVTQTPSHQVTQMGQEVILRCVPISNHLYFYWYRQILGQKVEFLVSFYNNEISEKSEIFDDQFSVERPDGSNFTLKIRSTKLEDSAMYFCASSDRGNEKLFFGSGTQLSVL.

This sequence joins TRBV4-1 and TRBJ2-3; 7 bases map to TRBD2. Germline V gives CDR1 MGHRA, CDR2 YSYEKL. The CDR3 runs 13 residues. The trim removed 4 bases at V and 12 bases at J, leaving 10 bases unmatched. For the CDR3, the DNA is TGCGCCAGCAGCCCAAGACAACGGGGGGACCAGTATTTT. This gives the protein CASSPRQRGDQYF.

The J gene is TRBJ2-1, the V gene TRBV7-2; D gene uncertain. The V and J ends lost 3 bases and 8 bases respectively, with 14 bases between them. This CDR3 has 14 residues. Per germline, CDR1 SGHTA and CDR2 FQGNSA. In nucleotides, the CDR3 is TGTGCCAGCAGCTTCGTCGGGCTGGTGGATGAGCAGTTCTTC. It yields the protein CASSFVGLVDEQFF.

J is TRBJ2-7 and V is TRBV11-2; D may be TRBD1 (7 bases). The CDR3 is 15 amino acids. Trimming cost V 2 bases and J 2 bases, with 13 bases left between them. CDR1 is SGHAT, CDR2 FQNNGV, per germline. This chain's CDR3 is CASSLRRDRPYEQYF. DNA for the CDR3: TGTGCCAGCAGCTTAAGGCGGGACAGACCCTACGAGCAGTACTTC.